This entry features one T cell receptor beta chain sequence. Using immunoSEQ multiplex PCR, the repertoire was profiled, and TCRdb retains in-frame clones only, with some absent. Of 45,000 to 55,000 clones listed, approximately 78% are singletons. This entry comes from a study of radiotherapy plus CTLA-4 blockade in lung cancer. Study summary: In approximately 17% of patients, objective responses were seen; roughly 30% had disease control.

CTLA-4 blockade using ipilimumab, together with focal radiation, was received by patients with chemo-refractory metastatic non-small-cell lung cancer. CDR3 size: 15 residues. Germline V gene sequence: CDR1 SGHRS, CDR2 YFSETQ. V was cut by 5 bases and J by 0 bases, with 14 bases left in between. The sequences come from peripheral blood, collected from a patient treated with radiotherapy plus ipilimumab. The sequence was obtained from a human donor with non-small cell lung cancer who had stable disease on radiotherapy plus ipilimumab. The chain combines TRBV5-1 with TRBJ1-2, with D perhaps TRBD1 (6 bases). CDR3 nucleotides: TGCGCCAGCAGACGGACAGCTACTACTAACTATGGCTACACCTTC. It specifies CASRRTATTNYGYTF.